Below, 27 T cell receptor beta chains from the same sample are listed, as sequenced in a study of blood T cells in healthy people across ages. Using a J-beta primer mix together with a sample-barcoded 5' primer, a second PCR was run for roughly 7 to 12 cycles. TCRdb re-analysed the 5' RACE reads in MiXCR, keeping a single row per CDR3 protein. The repertoire holds 650,000 to 1,000,000 distinct CDR3 sequences, with roughly 40% as singletons. Material: blood. The receptors were gathered from a man in his late teens or twenties in good health.

The rearrangement uses TRBV27 and TRBJ1-2; the match to TRBD1 covers 10 bases. Looked up from germline, CDR1 is MNHEY and CDR2 is SMNVEV (reference sequence). This CDR3 is built from 13 residues. The V and J ends lost 6 bases and 3 bases, in that order; junction bases with no gene match: 1. In nucleotides, the CDR3 is TGTGCCAGCAGCGGGACAGGGGACTATGGCTACACCTTC. Amino acid sequence: CASSGTGDYGYTF.

J is TRBJ2-1 and V is TRBV6-4; tentatively, D is TRBD1 (6 bases). The CDR3 loop spans 15 amino acids. The V gene's germline CDR1 is MRHNA and CDR2 SNTAGT. V was cut by 4 bases and J by 8 bases, with 18 bases left in between. CDR3 sequence: CASSVGASRVDEQFF. CDR3 DNA sequence: TGTGCCAGCAGTGTGGGGGCTTCTCGTGTGGATGAGCAGTTCTTC.

The V call is TRBV5-1, the J call TRBJ2-7, with 9 bases identical to TRBD1. Trimming at V came to 0 bases and at J to 5 bases, leaving 6 bases not matched to a gene. CDR1 SGHRS and CDR2 YFSETQ come from the germline V gene. The CDR3 covers 15 residues. This CDR3 reads CASSLGVDRGDEQYF. The CDR3 DNA reads TGCGCCAGCAGCTTGGGAGTGGACAGGGGCGACGAGCAGTACTTC.

This clonotype occurred many times. This chain links TRBV28 with TRBJ1-2; D uncertain. The germline V and J ends were trimmed by 5 bases and 1 base, with 5 bases remaining between them. This CDR3 comprises 12 residues. Germline CDR1 is MDHEN and CDR2 is SYDVKM. As DNA, the CDR3 is TGTGCCAGCAGTCACAATAACTATGGCTACACCTTC. Translating gives CASSHNNYGYTF.

This clonotype was seen a few times. The chain recombines TRBV29-1 with TRBJ2-5, with D possibly being TRBD1 (6 bases). The CDR3 totals 14 residues. Trimming took off 0 bases at V and 1 base at J, with 9 bases between the two ends. Germline values: CDR1 SQVTM, CDR2 ANQGSEA. CDR3 DNA sequence: TGCAGCGTTGAAGATACAGGGCCCCAAGAGACCCAGTACTTC. Amino acid sequence: CSVEDTGPQETQYF. Complete variable domain (other parts from reference TRBV29-1 and TRBJ2-5): SAVISQKPSRDICQRGTSLTIQCQVDSQVTMMFWYRQQPGQSLTLIATANQGSEATYESGFVIDKFPISRPNLTFSTLTVSNMSPEDSSIYLCSVEDTGPQETQYFGPGTRLLVL.

This chain connects TRBV7-9 to TRBJ2-5; 7 bases line up with TRBD1. With V trimmed by 5 bases and J by 13 bases, 10 bases remained unmatched. The CDR3 has 12 residues. CDR1 and CDR2 (germline): SEHNR, FQNEAQ (reference sequence). The CDR3 sequence is CASSPPGQRLYF. CDR3 bases: TGTGCCAGCAGCCCCCCGGGACAGCGATTGTACTTC.

The rearrangement links TRBV10-3 to TRBJ2-7; TRBD2 might be the D (7 bases). Per the germline V gene, CDR1 is ENHRY and CDR2 is SYGVKD. V was clipped by 2 bases and J by 2 bases, with 10 bases between them. This CDR3 is 14 amino acids long. CDR3 in DNA: TGTGCCATCAGTGAGGAAGGGGGGGCCTACGAGCAGTACGTC. It specifies CAISEEGGAYEQYV.

The J gene is TRBJ1-6, the V gene TRBV27, with 8 positions matching TRBD1. Germline assignment: CDR1 MNHEY and CDR2 SMNVEV (reference sequence). CDR3 length equals 14 residues. Germline trimming cut 10 bases from V and 6 bases from J; bases unmatched to any gene: 8. The CDR3 sequence: CATRTGISNSPLHF. DNA for the CDR3: TGTGCCACACGGACAGGGATCAGTAATTCACCCCTCCACTTT.

This clonotype turned up a few times. The chain employs TRBV12-3 or TRBV12-4 and TRBJ2-5; D call uncertain. Trimming took off 5 bases at V and 1 base at J, with 11 bases between the two ends. The CDR3 runs 14 residues. The chain's CDR3 is CASSASGPQETQYF. In nucleotides, the CDR3 is TGTGCCAGCAGTGCAAGTGGCCCCCAAGAGACCCAGTACTTC.

With respect to this clonotype: A read error may explain this, as a much larger clone is one base away. V usage is TRBV20-1 and J usage is TRBJ1-2; 7 bases agree with TRBD1. This CDR3 region has 14 residues. V shed 5 bases, J shed 7 bases, and the junction held 13 bases outside the gene matches. Per germline, CDR1 DFQATT and CDR2 SNEGSKA (reference sequence). The CDR3 loop reads CSAPTRTGASGYTF. CDR3 nucleotide sequence: TGCAGTGCTCCCACTCGAACAGGGGCTTCTGGCTACACCTTC.

The chain joins TRBV4-3 to TRBJ2-2, with a weak D call TRBD2 (6 bases). This CDR3 is 13 amino acids long. The germline V gene encodes CDR1 LGHNA and CDR2 YSLEER. V gave up 4 bases and J gave up 8 bases, with 11 bases separating them. CDR3 protein: CASSLWGVGELFF. Written as DNA, the CDR3 is TGCGCCAGCAGCCTCTGGGGGGTTGGGGAGCTGTTTTTT.

A few counts support this clonotype. The CDR3 sequence is CASSQFDRSNTGELFF. The CDR3 coding sequence is TGTGCCAGCAGCCAATTTGACAGGTCGAACACCGGGGAGCTGTTTTTT. The chain couples TRBV3-1 to TRBJ2-2; tentative D call: TRBD1 (6 bases). This CDR3 is 16 amino acids long. Per the germline V gene, CDR1 is LGHDT and CDR2 is YNNKEL (reference sequence). Trimming stripped 2 bases from V and 0 bases from J, with 10 bases between.

This clonotype was picked up a small number of times. CDR3 protein: CASSELRGSGANVLTF. For the CDR3, the DNA is TGTGCCAGCAGTGAATTAAGGGGCTCTGGGGCCAACGTCCTGACTTTC. The chain is built from TRBV6-1 and TRBJ2-6, with TRBD1 as a possible D gene (5 bases). The V and J ends lost 2 bases and 0 bases respectively, with 8 bases between them. The CDR3 sequence is 16 residues long. Germline CDR1 and CDR2: MNHNS and SASEGT.

This clonotype was found a few times. Compared with germline, one end of the junction differs, possibly owing to a read error. V usage is TRBV27 and J usage is TRBJ1-2, with a tentative D call TRBD1 (6 bases). CDR3 length: 15 amino acids. Germline CDR1 is MNHEY and CDR2 is SMNVEV (reference sequence). In DNA, the CDR3 is TGTGCCAGCAGCTCCCATAGGGGGGGCGTGGATGGCTGCACCTTC. Translating gives CASSSHRGGVDGCTF.

The rearrangement links TRBV5-1 to TRBJ2-3; possibly TRBD2 for D (5 bases). Trimming left V 0 bases short and J 3 bases short, with 11 bases between. Germline values: CDR1 SGHRS, CDR2 YFSETQ. The CDR3 sequence is 15 residues long. Written as DNA, the CDR3 is TGCGCCAGCAGCTTGGCCGTGGGAGCGACAGATACGCAGTATTTT. It translates to CASSLAVGATDTQYF.

The table lists this clonotype with a count of one. V is TRBV7-2 and J is TRBJ2-1; D not certain. CDR3 length: 13 amino acids. Germline lookup yields CDR1 SGHTA and CDR2 FQGNSA. Trimming pared 7 bases from V and 0 bases from J, leaving 7 bases between. This CDR3 reads CASNQHSYNEQFF. CDR3 DNA: TGTGCCAGCAATCAGCACTCCTACAATGAGCAGTTCTTC.

This chain uses TRBV6-2 or TRBV6-3 with TRBJ2-3; 8 bases map to TRBD1. The CDR3 covers 14 residues. Germline CDR1 MNHEY, CDR2 SVGEGT. CDR3 bases: TGTGGATGTTCCCGGGACAGGAGCACAGATACGCAGTATTTT. The encoded protein is CGCSRDRSTDTQYF.

This chain uses TRBV6-1 with TRBJ2-7; D possibly corresponds to TRBD1 (6 bases). Trimming took 2 bases from V and 6 from J, leaving 20 bases between them. The CDR3 runs 16 residues. Germline V gene sequence: CDR1 MNHNS, CDR2 SASEGT. The CDR3 DNA sequence: TGTGCCAGCAGTGAACGACAGGACTCCTTGGGTGGCGAGCAGTACTTC. This sequence encodes CASSERQDSLGGEQYF.

Concerning this clonotype: It may be a read error: a sequence one base away is much more abundant. The CDR3 reads CASRPLGERPQHF. CDR3 coding DNA: TGTGCCAGCAGGCCTTTGGGAGAGCGGCCCCAGCATTTT. This chain links TRBV12-3 or TRBV12-4 with TRBJ1-5; no clear D gene. Trimming took 6 bases from V and 9 from J, leaving 15 bases between them. This CDR3 has 13 residues.

The V gene is TRBV29-1, the J gene TRBJ1-2; TRBD1 matches 11 bases. The CDR3 length is 11 residues. V trimming: 7 bases; J trimming: 7 bases; junction bases outside the gene matches: 2. Germline loops: CDR1 SQVTM, CDR2 ANQGSEA. CDR3 DNA sequence: TGCAGCGGGACAGGGGGCTCTGGCTACACCTTC. It specifies CSGTGGSGYTF.

The chain has TRBV30 and TRBJ2-3; 11 bases map to TRBD2. The CDR3 loop spans 22 amino acids. V lost 0 bases to trimming and J lost 2 bases; unmatched junction nucleotides: 22. Germline values: CDR1 GTSNPN, CDR2 SVGIG (reference sequence). CDR3 protein: CAWSVYPGVAGGPMNYTDTQYF. CDR3 bases: TGTGCCTGGAGTGTATACCCCGGGGTAGCGGGGGGGCCCATGAATTACACAGATACGCAGTATTTT.

This clonotype was seen repeatedly, ten times or more. The J gene is TRBJ2-3, the V gene TRBV4-3; TRBD2 matches at 8 bases. The CDR3 runs to 18 residues. V shed 4 bases and J 3 bases; nucleotides not matched to a gene: 15. Germline values: CDR1 LGHNA, CDR2 YSLEER. The chain's CDR3 is CASSPKLPASGQTDTQYF. The CDR3 nucleotides are TGCGCCAGCAGCCCAAAACTACCGGCTAGCGGGCAAACAGATACGCAGTATTTT.

This clonotype appeared a few times. The chain is built from TRBV5-1 and TRBJ2-2, with D tentatively TRBD1 or TRBD2 (5 bases each). Trimming cost V 0 bases and J 0 bases, with 15 bases left between them. Germline CDR1 SGHRS, CDR2 YFSETQ. This CDR3 region has 18 residues. Written as DNA, the CDR3 is TGCGCCAGCAGCTTGGAGGGGAGCGGCGGAACGAACACCGGGGAGCTGTTTTTT. Its translation: CASSLEGSGGTNTGELFF. Together with reference TRBV5-1 and TRBJ2-2, the CDR3 gives the full variable domain: KAGVTQTPRYLIKTRGQQVTLSCSPISGHRSVSWYQQTPGQGLQFLFEYFSETQRNKGNFPGRFSGRQFSNSRSEMNVSTLELGDSALYLCASSLEGSGGTNTGELFFGEGSRLTVL.

The chain has TRBV29-1 and TRBJ2-7; D is uncertain. The CDR3 loop spans 12 amino acids. Trimming removed 0 bases from V and 2 bases from J, with 5 bases in between. The germline CDR1 and CDR2 sequences are SQVTM and ANQGSEA. The CDR3 nucleotides are TGCAGCGTTGAAGATGATGCCTACGAGCAGTACTTC. This encodes CSVEDDAYEQYF.

This clonotype came up a few times. The chain combines TRBV20-1 with TRBJ2-5, with D unclear. The J call may be wrong; the DNA end is better matched by TRBJ2-7. Germline loops: CDR1 DFQATT, CDR2 SNEGSKA (reference sequence). This CDR3 is built from 10 residues. In DNA, the CDR3 is TGCAGTGCCCCGGCGTACGAGCAGTACTTC. Amino acid sequence: CSAPAYEQYF.

The chain uses TRBV10-3 and TRBJ1-1; D might be TRBD1 (6 bases). Germline-derived CDR1 and CDR2 are ENHRY and SYGVKD. Between the trimmed V and J ends, which lost 5 bases and 1 base, there was a span of 8 bases. There are 13 residues in the CDR3. This chain's CDR3 is CAISTQGNTEAFF. DNA of the CDR3: TGTGCCATCAGTACACAGGGGAACACTGAAGCTTTCTTT.

The genes are TRBV6-2 or TRBV6-3 and TRBJ1-1, with no clear D. V lost 8 bases and J 6 bases, leaving 16 bases between the germline ends. The CDR3 spans 13 residues. Germline V CDR1 and CDR2: MNHEY, SVGEGT. The CDR3 is CASLDRPWAEAFF. The CDR3 DNA is TGTGCCAGCCTAGACCGCCCTTGGGCTGAAGCTTTCTTT.